This TCR beta chain was sequenced in a study of OX40 agonist ivuxolimab in advanced cancers. Study-level background: Administration of intravenous ivuxolimab to patients occurred every 2 weeks at 0.01 to 10 mg/kg.

The germline gives CDR1 SGHVS, CDR2 FQNEAQ. The CDR3 is 16 residues long. The V and J ends lost 4 bases and 4 bases, in that order; junction bases with no gene match: 10. Broader study findings: The mean number of expanded clones was higher in CD8+ T cells than in CD4+.

Clones were read by immunoSEQ multiplex PCR, and TCRdb kept only the in-frame ones, dropping some. The sample has roughly 120,000 clones; approximately 90% are singletons. On this clone: Its antigen is undetermined.

The genes are TRBV7-8 and TRBJ1-5; 7 positions agree with TRBD1. The sequenced sample was CD4+ or CD8+ T cells sorted from blood, obtained in a trial of the OX40 agonist ivuxolimab. The receptor comes from an adult with an advanced solid tumor such as melanoma, head and neck, liver or kidney cancer. The CDR3 region has the DNA TGTGCCAGCAGCTCCGCGCGGACAGGCCATAATCAGCCCCAGCATTTT. The encoded protein is CASSSARTGHNQPQHF. Using reference TRBV7-8 and TRBJ1-5 for the parts outside the CDR3, the full variable domain is GAGVSQSPRYKVAKRGQDVALRCDPISGHVSLFWYQQALGQGPEFLTYFQNEAQLDKSGLPSDRFFAERPEGSVSTLKIQRTQQEDSAVYLCASSSARTGHNQPQHFGDGTRLSIL.